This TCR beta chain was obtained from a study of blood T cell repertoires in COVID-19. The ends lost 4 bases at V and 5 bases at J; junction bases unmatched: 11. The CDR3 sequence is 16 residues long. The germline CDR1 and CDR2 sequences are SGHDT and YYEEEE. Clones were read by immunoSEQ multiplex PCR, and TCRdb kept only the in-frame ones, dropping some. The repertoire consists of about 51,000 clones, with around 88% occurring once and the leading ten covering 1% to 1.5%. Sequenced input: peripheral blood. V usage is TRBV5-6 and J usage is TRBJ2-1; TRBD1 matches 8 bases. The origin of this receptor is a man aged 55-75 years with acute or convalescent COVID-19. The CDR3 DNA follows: TGTGCCAGCAGCATCGTGAATTGGGACAGGAACAATGAGCAGTTCTTC. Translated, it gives CASSIVNWDRNNEQFF.